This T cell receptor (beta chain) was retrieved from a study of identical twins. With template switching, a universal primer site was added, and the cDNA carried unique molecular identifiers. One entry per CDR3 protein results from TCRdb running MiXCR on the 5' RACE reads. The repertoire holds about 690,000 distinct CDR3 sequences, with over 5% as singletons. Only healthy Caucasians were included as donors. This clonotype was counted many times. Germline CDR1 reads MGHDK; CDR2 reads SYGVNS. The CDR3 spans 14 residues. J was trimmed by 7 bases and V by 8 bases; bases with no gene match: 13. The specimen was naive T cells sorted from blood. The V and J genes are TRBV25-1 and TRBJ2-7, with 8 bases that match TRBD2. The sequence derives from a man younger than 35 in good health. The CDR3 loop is CASHGRGGIREQYF. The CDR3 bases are TGTGCCAGCCACGGGAGGGGGGGAATTCGGGAGCAGTACTTC.